One T cell receptor (beta chain) is described in this entry. Its cognate antigen is unknown. The CDR3 extends over 15 amino acids. Germline V lookup: CDR1 MNHNS, CDR2 SASEGT. Trimming pared 7 bases from V and 8 bases from J, leaving 23 bases between. The source of the sample is a study of regulatory T cells in long-lasting Graves disease. Study-wide points: Persistent patients had a count of shared public clonotypes (more than 2,500) that exceeded that of new patients (around 910).

As to time point: newly diagnosed GD, antithyroid drugs for less than 3 months. Researchers made the TCR library from RNA that was extracted from PBMCs. According to the study, TCR beta libraries were built with iRepertoire HTBI primers and CDR3-region Arm-PCR. In TCRdb, the multiplex PCR reads were re-called with MiXCR into one record per CDR3 protein. The sample has 550,000 to 650,000 distinct CDR3 sequences; about 16% are singletons. In addition, the sample was reused for a study of T cells in Graves' hyperthyroidism and ophthalmopathy.

The V gene is TRBV6-1, the J gene TRBJ1-2; maybe TRBD1 (5 bases). The material sequenced was peripheral blood mononuclear cells (PBMCs), taken at new diagnosis, from a patient treated with antithyroid drugs. This clonotype was obtained from a man between 18 and 29 years old with Graves disease. CDR3 sequence: CASTDQASGLMGYTF. The CDR3 DNA reads as TGTGCCAGCACTGACCAGGCTTCGGGGCTTATGGGCTACACCTTC.